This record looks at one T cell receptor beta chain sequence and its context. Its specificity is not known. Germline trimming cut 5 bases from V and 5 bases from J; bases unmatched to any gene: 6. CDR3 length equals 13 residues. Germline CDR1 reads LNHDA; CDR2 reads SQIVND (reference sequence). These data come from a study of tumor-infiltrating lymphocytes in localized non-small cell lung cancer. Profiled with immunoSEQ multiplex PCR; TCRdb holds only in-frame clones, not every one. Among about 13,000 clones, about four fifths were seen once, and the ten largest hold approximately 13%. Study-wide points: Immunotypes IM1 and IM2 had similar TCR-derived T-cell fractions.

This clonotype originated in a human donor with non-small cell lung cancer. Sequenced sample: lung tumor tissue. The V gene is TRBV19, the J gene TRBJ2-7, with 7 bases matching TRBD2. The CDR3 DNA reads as TGTGCCAGTAGTGCGACTAGCCGCCACGAGCAGTACTTC. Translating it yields CASSATSRHEQYF.